The 31 T cell receptor beta chains reported below all come from one sample, sequenced in a study of cytomegalovirus exposure and HLA in healthy donors. In the PCR, 60 Vbeta and 13 Jbeta primers were used. Only in-frame clones appear in the TCRdb table, and some are missing; sequencing was by immunoSEQ multiplex PCR. The repertoire includes around 270,000 clones, 80% of them detected once, and about 0.28% sits in the top ten. Sequenced sample: PBMCs. Receptor source: a girl aged 2-10 years in good health and CMV-seronegative.

This clone was counted a single time. The rearrangement links TRBV7-8 to TRBJ1-1; 10 nucleotides match TRBD1. Germline trimming cut 5 bases from V and 0 bases from J; bases unmatched to any gene: 12. The CDR3 contains 18 residues. The germline gives CDR1 SGHVS, CDR2 FQNEAQ. For the CDR3, the DNA is TGTGCCAGCAGCAACCCGGGACAGGGGCTGTCATTGAACACTGAAGCTTTCTTT. Translating gives CASSNPGQGLSLNTEAFF.

This clone was counted between two and nine times. J is TRBJ1-1 and V is TRBV29-1, with D possibly TRBD1 on 5 matching bases. CDR3 size: 11 residues. CDR1 SQVTM and CDR2 ANQGSEA come from the germline V gene. With 3 bases removed from V and 12 bases from J, the gap between germline ends came to 14 bases. Here the CDR3 DNA reads TGCAGCGTTGAGCCGGGTCGGACAACTTTCTTT. It encodes CSVEPGRTTFF.

The V gene is TRBV12-5, the J gene TRBJ2-3; 11 nucleotides agree with TRBD2. The CDR3 runs to 14 residues. V lost 8 bases, J lost 1 base, and 2 bases stayed unmatched. CDR1 is LGHNT and CDR2 is FRNRAP in the germline V gene. The DNA for the CDR3 is TGTGCTAGTTTGACTAGCGGGGGCACAGATACGCAGTATTTT. Residues: CASLTSGGTDTQYF.

The V and J genes are TRBV7-6 and TRBJ2-4; D perhaps matches TRBD1 (6 bases). Trimming took off 0 bases at V and 8 bases at J, with 14 bases between the two ends. CDR1 SGHVS and CDR2 FNYEAQ come from the germline V gene. The CDR3 totals 15 residues. CDR3 in amino acids: CASSLAPGKGDIQYF. Here the CDR3 DNA reads TGTGCCAGCAGCTTAGCGCCGGGGAAGGGGGACATTCAGTACTTC.

The chain employs TRBV6-1 and TRBJ2-7; D perhaps matches TRBD1 (6 bases). The CDR3 runs 14 residues. Germline V lookup: CDR1 MNHNS, CDR2 SASEGT. V shed 8 bases and J shed 2 bases, with 16 bases lying between them. Written as DNA, the CDR3 is TGTGCCAGCCCAACACCAGGGGCGCCCTACGAGCAGTACTTC. It translates to CASPTPGAPYEQYF.

There are a few counts of this clone. V is TRBV10-3 and J is TRBJ2-3; maybe TRBD1 (6 bases). The germline V and J ends were trimmed by 2 bases and 2 bases, with 11 bases remaining between them. This CDR3 is 15 amino acids long. CDR1 ENHRY and CDR2 SYGVKD come from the germline V gene. The CDR3 nucleotides read TGTGCCATCAGTGAGGGTTGGACAGACACAGATACGCAGTATTTT. This translates into CAISEGWTDTDTQYF.

The J gene is TRBJ2-7, the V gene TRBV5-1; 7 bases match TRBD2. V lost 4 bases, J lost 4 bases, and 5 bases stayed unmatched. Germline CDR1 SGHRS, CDR2 YFSETQ. The CDR3 is 13 residues long. The CDR3 spells CASSRAGDYEQYF. The CDR3 DNA reads as TGCGCCAGCAGCCGGGCGGGAGATTACGAGCAGTACTTC. Drawing the rest from reference TRBV5-1 and TRBJ2-7, the complete variable domain is KAGVTQTPRYLIKTRGQQVTLSCSPISGHRSVSWYQQTPGQGLQFLFEYFSETQRNKGNFPGRFSGRQFSNSRSEMNVSTLELGDSALYLCASSRAGDYEQYFGPGTRLTVT.

This clone has more than one count but fewer than ten. The V and J genes are TRBV19 and TRBJ1-5; a weak D match, TRBD1 (6 bases). The V and J ends lost 2 bases and 0 bases respectively, with 11 bases between them. CDR1 and CDR2 from the germline V gene are LNHDA and SQIVND (reference sequence). The CDR3 length is 16 residues. In nucleotides, the CDR3 is TGTGCCAGTAGTATATTTGACAGGCTTAGCAATCAGCCCCAGCATTTT. It is translated as CASSIFDRLSNQPQHF.

There are a few counts of this clone. CDR3: CASSFSVEILAQHF. CDR3 nucleotides: TGTGCCAGCAGTTTTTCCGTCGAGATTCTGGCCCAGCATTTT. V usage is TRBV28 and J usage is TRBJ1-5; the D is unclear. CDR1 MDHEN and CDR2 SYDVKM come from the germline V gene. Trimming shortened V by 3 bases and J by 11 bases, and 17 bases separated the two germline ends. The length of the CDR3 is 14 residues.

The chain couples TRBV27 to TRBJ2-1, with TRBD2 as a possible D gene (6 bases). The CDR3 extends over 12 amino acids. Trimming shortened V by 5 bases and J by 9 bases, and 11 bases separated the two germline ends. Germline CDR1 and CDR2: MNHEY and SMNVEV (reference sequence). The CDR3 sequence is CASSTRRGEQFF. The DNA of the CDR3 is TGTGCCAGCAGTACTCGGAGGGGTGAGCAGTTCTTC.

The V call is TRBV19, the J call TRBJ1-5; D perhaps matches TRBD1 (6 bases). Deletions cut 4 bases from V and 6 bases from J, with 16 bases between. This CDR3 spans 15 amino acids. The germline CDR1 and CDR2 sequences are LNHDA and SQIVND (reference sequence). The chain's CDR3 is CASSTGTYRAQPQHF. CDR3 sequence (DNA): TGTGCCAGTAGTACGGGTACCTACAGGGCTCAGCCCCAGCATTTT.

This clone was counted a single time. The CDR3 region is CASSLSPILAGGGETQYF. The CDR3 DNA reads as TGTGCCAGCAGCTTAAGCCCGATACTAGCGGGAGGAGGGGAGACCCAGTACTTC. The chain recombines TRBV7-3 with TRBJ2-5; TRBD2 agrees at 12 bases. Germline values: CDR1 SGHTA, CDR2 FQGTGA. The CDR3 covers 18 residues. Trimming at V came to 1 base and at J to 5 bases, leaving 11 bases not matched to a gene.

The V and J genes are TRBV4-2 and TRBJ2-1, with 7 bases fitting TRBD1. V lost 4 bases and J lost 3; bases outside the gene matches: 6. The V gene's germline CDR1 is LGHNA and CDR2 YNFKEQ. The CDR3 covers 15 residues. The CDR3 DNA sequence: TGTGCCAGCAGCCCGAGACAGGGTTTCTACAATGAGCAGTTCTTC. Residues: CASSPRQGFYNEQFF.

The chain carries TRBV12-5 and TRBJ2-1, with TRBD2 identical over 7 bases. This CDR3 region has 15 residues. Trimming at V came to 6 bases and at J to 4 bases, leaving 9 bases not matched to a gene. Germline-derived CDR1 and CDR2 are LGHNT and FRNRAP. The CDR3 here is CASGIELATYNEQFF. CDR3 nucleotide sequence: TGTGCTAGTGGGATAGAACTAGCGACTTACAATGAGCAGTTCTTC.

The sample holds a few counts of this clone. Different DNA sequences within this sample yield the same CDR3. The CDR3 DNA is TGTGCCAGCAGCGTAGGACTAGCGGGCACAGATACGCAGTATTTT. This gives the protein CASSVGLAGTDTQYF. This rearrangement joins TRBV9 to TRBJ2-3, with 9 bases that match TRBD2. The CDR3 length is 15 residues. V lost 0 bases, J lost 1 base, and 0 bases stayed unmatched. Germline CDR1 is SGDLS and CDR2 is YYNGEE. The entire variable domain, with the rest obtained from reference TRBV9 and TRBJ2-3, is as follows: DSGVTQTPKHLITATGQRVTLRCSPRSGDLSVYWYQQSLDQGLQFLIQYYNGEERAKGNILERFSAQQFPDLHSELNLSSLELGDSALYFCASSVGLAGTDTQYFGPGTRLTVL.

The chain combines TRBV30 with TRBJ2-7; maybe TRBD2 (6 bases). The CDR3 has 12 residues. The V and J ends lost 5 bases and 5 bases respectively, with 13 bases between them. Germline V gene sequence: CDR1 GTSNPN, CDR2 SVGIG (reference sequence). The CDR3 DNA sequence: TGTGCCTGGTCTGGAGGGGAACACGAGCAGTACTTC. Translation gives CAWSGGEHEQYF.

The chain joins TRBV2 to TRBJ2-7; the D gene is possibly TRBD2 (5 bases). Germline CDR1 SNHLY, CDR2 FYNNEI. The CDR3 runs 13 residues. V lost 10 bases and J lost 6, with 19 bases in between. Here the CDR3 reads CATVIGRTGEQYF. CDR3 DNA: TGTGCCACTGTGATAGGGAGAACGGGCGAGCAGTACTTC.

V usage is TRBV6-5 and J usage is TRBJ2-7; the match to TRBD1 covers 8 bases. V gave up 6 bases and J gave up 4 bases; unmatched junction bases: 8. This CDR3 has 14 residues. Germline CDR1 MNHEY, CDR2 SVGAGI. CDR3 sequence: CASSPGQVVYEQYF. In DNA, the CDR3 is TGTGCCAGCAGCCCGGGACAGGTAGTATACGAGCAGTACTTC.

This chain uses TRBV10-3 with TRBJ2-5; TRBD1 might be the D (6 bases). Trimming cost V 3 bases and J 4 bases, with 18 bases left between them. Germline V gene data show CDR1 as ENHRY and CDR2 as SYGVKD. The CDR3 extends over 16 amino acids. The CDR3 reads CAISETHRARRETQYF. The CDR3 nucleotides read TGTGCCATCAGTGAAACCCACAGGGCCCGGCGAGAGACCCAGTACTTC.

The genes are TRBV2 and TRBJ1-2; possible D gene TRBD1, 5 bases. CDR1 and CDR2 from the germline V gene are SNHLY and FYNNEI. The CDR3 runs to 15 residues. V lost 1 base and J 7 bases, leaving 16 bases between the germline ends. The CDR3 loop is CASSEERSGISGYTF. As DNA, the CDR3 is TGTGCCAGCAGTGAAGAGAGATCAGGGATTTCTGGCTACACCTTC.

The chain joins TRBV28 to TRBJ1-1; D unclear. The germline V gene encodes CDR1 MDHEN and CDR2 SYDVKM. CDR3 size: 13 residues. V lost 10 bases and J 0 bases, leaving 12 bases between the germline ends. The CDR3 nucleotides read TGTGCCACTTGTGGGGAGATGAACACTGAAGCTTTCTTT. Translating gives CATCGEMNTEAFF.

The chain is built from TRBV11-2 and TRBJ1-4; D is unclear. The CDR3 has 16 amino acids. Trimming took 5 bases from V and 0 from J, leaving 13 bases between them. CDR1 and CDR2 from the germline V gene are SGHAT and FQNNGV. As DNA, the CDR3 is TGTGCCAGCAGCAGAGTACTTTCAACAACTAATGAAAAACTGTTTTTT. Amino acids: CASSRVLSTTNEKLFF. Full variable domain (outside the CDR3, taken from reference TRBV11-2 and TRBJ1-4): EAGVAQSPRYKIIEKRQSVAFWCNPISGHATLYWYQQILGQGPKLLIQFQNNGVVDDSQLPKDRFSAERLKGVDSTLKIQPAKLEDSAVYLCASSRVLSTTNEKLFFGSGTQLSVL.

This chain joins TRBV2 and TRBJ1-3, with 8 bases lining up with TRBD1. The germline gives CDR1 SNHLY, CDR2 FYNNEI. Losses at the gene ends were 4 bases for V and 8 bases for J; bases not matched to a gene: 4. The CDR3 loop spans 13 amino acids. This CDR3 is CASSGQGADTIYF. The CDR3 coding sequence is TGTGCCAGCAGTGGCCAGGGGGCAGACACCATATATTTT.

As DNA, the CDR3 is TGCGCCAGCAGCTATTCTCGGACAGCTGACAATGAGCAGTTCTTC. It yields the protein CASSYSRTADNEQFF. The V gene is TRBV5-1, the J gene TRBJ2-1; perhaps TRBD1 as D (6 bases). From germline, CDR1 is SGHRS and CDR2 YFSETQ. The ends were cut back, 3 bases at V and 5 bases at J, with 15 bases in the middle. There are 15 residues in the CDR3.

The chain combines TRBV18 with TRBJ2-1; the D gene is possibly TRBD1 (7 bases). Trimming shortened V by 4 bases and J by 5 bases, and 9 bases separated the two germline ends. Looked up from germline, CDR1 is KGHSH and CDR2 is LQKENI. The CDR3 is 13 residues long. The CDR3 region is CASSRGTDNEQFF. The CDR3 DNA is TGTGCCAGCTCACGCGGGACAGACAATGAGCAGTTCTTC.

The count of this clone is one. The rearrangement links TRBV19 to TRBJ1-1; D remains ambiguous. The CDR3 extends over 13 amino acids. Trimming took 7 bases from V and 1 from J, leaving 10 bases between them. The V gene's germline CDR1 is LNHDA and CDR2 SQIVND (reference sequence). The CDR3 coding sequence is TGTGCCAGTACCGATAGGAGGAACACTGAAGCTTTCTTT. It yields the protein CASTDRRNTEAFF.

The chain is built from TRBV27 and TRBJ1-2; 9 nucleotides align to TRBD1. The germline V gene encodes CDR1 MNHEY and CDR2 SMNVEV (reference sequence). V lost 5 bases and J lost 0; bases outside the gene matches: 1. CDR3 length equals 14 residues. CDR3 sequence: CASSTGGANYGYTF. The CDR3 region has the DNA TGTGCCAGCAGTACAGGGGGCGCTAACTATGGCTACACCTTC.

The chain is built from TRBV9 and TRBJ1-2; D perhaps matches TRBD1 (5 bases). The CDR3 sequence is 13 residues long. Trimming shortened V by 4 bases and J by 7 bases, and 14 bases separated the two germline ends. Germline V gene sequence: CDR1 SGDLS, CDR2 YYNGEE. CDR3: CASSLLGGGGYTF. The CDR3 DNA sequence: TGTGCCAGCAGCCTTCTCGGGGGGGGTGGCTACACCTTC.

The chain couples TRBV27 to TRBJ1-1, with 7 positions matching TRBD1. J was trimmed by 11 bases and V by 6 bases; bases with no gene match: 12. The CDR3 is 13 residues long. CDR1 MNHEY and CDR2 SMNVEV come from the germline V gene (reference sequence). CDR3 nucleotide sequence: TGTGCCAGCAGCGATCTACAGGGGAAAACGGCTTTCTTT. It is translated as CASSDLQGKTAFF.

The chain combines TRBV5-5 with TRBJ2-1; 12 nucleotides align to TRBD2. The CDR3 consists of 16 residues. After removal of 2 bases from V and 8 bases from J, the junction contained 8 bases not matched to a gene. Germline V CDR1 and CDR2: SGHKS, YYEKEE (reference sequence). The CDR3 bases are TGTGCCAGCAGCTTAACCGGGACTAGCGGGTACCATGAGCAGTTCTTC. Translated: CASSLTGTSGYHEQFF.

In this sample, this clone turned up a few times. The chain carries TRBV2 and TRBJ1-5; D is undetermined. The CDR3 spans 16 residues. Between the trimmed V and J ends, which lost 4 bases and 2 bases, there was a span of 15 bases. Germline V gene data show CDR1 as SNHLY and CDR2 as FYNNEI. The CDR3 protein is CASSARVLDGNQPQHF. CDR3 in DNA: TGTGCCAGCAGTGCCCGGGTTCTGGATGGCAATCAGCCCCAGCATTTT.